The sample holds many counts of the clone carrying this TCR beta chain. Molecular barcoded adaptors covering alpha/delta and beta/gamma chains were used on approximately 400 ng RNA. One entry per CDR3 protein results from TCRdb running MiXCR on the reads. Of about 27,000 distinct CDR3 sequences in the sample, 14% are singletons; the top ten hold approximately 40%. This sample stems from a study of read filtering for tumor transcriptome and immune sequencing. Germline assignment: CDR1 DFQATT and CDR2 SNEGSKA (reference sequence). V was pared by 6 bases and J by 4 bases, with 14 bases of the junction left unmatched. The CDR3 spans 15 residues.

What was sequenced was a population of CD138-negative cells sorted from bone marrow. The chain links TRBV20-1 to TRBJ2-7; 8 nucleotides line up with TRBD1. The sequence was obtained from a donor at least 40 years old with multiple myeloma. CDR3 in amino acids: CSATLTDRGYYEQYF. Here the CDR3 DNA reads TGCAGTGCCACACTTACTGACAGGGGCTATTACGAGCAGTACTTC.